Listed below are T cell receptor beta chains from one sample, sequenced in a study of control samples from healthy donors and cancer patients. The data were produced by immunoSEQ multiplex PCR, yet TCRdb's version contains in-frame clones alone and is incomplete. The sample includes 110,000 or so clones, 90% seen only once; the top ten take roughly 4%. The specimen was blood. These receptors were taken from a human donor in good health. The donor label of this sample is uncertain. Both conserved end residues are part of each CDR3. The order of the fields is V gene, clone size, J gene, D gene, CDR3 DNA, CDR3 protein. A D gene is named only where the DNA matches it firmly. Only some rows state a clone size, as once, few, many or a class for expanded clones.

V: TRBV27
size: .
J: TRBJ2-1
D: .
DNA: TGTGCCAGCAGTTTTAGGGGGGTAGGTGAGCAGTTCTTC
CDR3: CASSFRGVGEQFF

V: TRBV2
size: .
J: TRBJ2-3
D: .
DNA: TGTGCCAGCTGTAACTCAGAGGGGGGAGGCACAGATACGCAGTATTTT
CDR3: CASCNSEGGGTDTQYF

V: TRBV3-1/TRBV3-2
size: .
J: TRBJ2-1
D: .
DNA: TGTGCCAGCAGCCAATTAACAGGGGAGCGGGACAATGAGCAGTTCTTC
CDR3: CASSQLTGERDNEQFF

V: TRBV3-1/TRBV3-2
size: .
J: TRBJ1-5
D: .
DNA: TGTGCCAGCAGCCAAGAGTTCGGTCAGCCCCAGCATTTT
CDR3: CASSQEFGQPQHF

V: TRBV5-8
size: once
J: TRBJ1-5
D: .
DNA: TGTGCCAGCAGCTCCCAAGCAGGGGCTAATCAGCCCCAGCATTTT
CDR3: CASSSQAGANQPQHF

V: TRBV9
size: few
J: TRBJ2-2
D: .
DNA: TGTGCCAGCAGTTCTGACCCCCGGGACTCGGGCACCGGGGAGCTGTTTTTT
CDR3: CASSSDPRDSGTGELFF

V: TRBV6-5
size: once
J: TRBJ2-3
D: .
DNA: TGTGCCAGCAGTTACAGCGGACACTCGAAGACAGATACGCAGTATTTT
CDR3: CASSYSGHSKTDTQYF

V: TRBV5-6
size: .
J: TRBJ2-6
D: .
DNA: TGTGCCAGCAGCTTGGGCGCCTACTCTGGGGCCAACGTCCTGACTTTC
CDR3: CASSLGAYSGANVLTF

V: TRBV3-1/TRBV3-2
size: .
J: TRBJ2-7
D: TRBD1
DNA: TGTGCCAGCAGCGCCCCGGGACAGGGTTTGGACGAGCAGTACTTC
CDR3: CASSAPGQGLDEQYF

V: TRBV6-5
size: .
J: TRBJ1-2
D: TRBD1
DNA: TGTGCCAGCAGCTCACAGGGGGGCGCCGATGGCTACACCTTC
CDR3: CASSSQGGADGYTF

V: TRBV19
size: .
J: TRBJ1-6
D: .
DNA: TGTGCCAGTAGTATGGATCGTAATTCACCCCTCCACTTT
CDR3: CASSMDRNSPLHF

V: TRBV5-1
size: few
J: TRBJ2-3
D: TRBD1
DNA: TGCGCCAGCAGCTCCGGACAGGGAACAGATACGCAGTATTTT
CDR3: CASSSGQGTDTQYF

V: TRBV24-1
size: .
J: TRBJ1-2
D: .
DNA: TGTGCCACCAGTGATCCCCCGCACGGGGACTACACCTTC
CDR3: CATSDPPHGDYTF

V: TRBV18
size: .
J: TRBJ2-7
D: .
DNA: TGTGCCAGCTCACCCGGACAGTTCTACGAGCAGTACTTC
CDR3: CASSPGQFYEQYF

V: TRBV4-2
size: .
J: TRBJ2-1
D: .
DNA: TGTGCCAGCAGCCCGCTCGGGTCCGGGACAATCTACAATGAGCAGTTCTTC
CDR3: CASSPLGSGTIYNEQFF

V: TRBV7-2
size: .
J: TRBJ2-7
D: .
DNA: TGTGCCAGCAGCTTAGTCGGTAGTACCTACGAGCAGTACTTC
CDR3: CASSLVGSTYEQYF